This record looks at one T cell receptor beta chain sequence and its context. Its antigen is unknown. MiXCR was run by TCRdb on the multiplex PCR reads, yielding one entry per CDR3 protein. Counted here are under 110,000 distinct CDR3 sequences, about 30% occurring once; the ten biggest clones make up approximately 5%. The sample comes from a study of breast tumors, draining lymph nodes, adjacent tissues. Germline loops: CDR1 LGHDT, CDR2 YNNKEL (reference sequence). There are 20 residues in the CDR3. The trim removed 3 bases at V and 2 bases at J, leaving 17 bases unmatched. Study-level results: Tumor repertoires ranked between lymph nodes and nontumor tissue in diversity, with V and J gene preferences. The lymph node origin of tumor T cells was framed as consistent with a hypothesis, not demonstrated.

Breast cancer patients provided tissue from their axillary draining lymph nodes. Input material: axillary lymph node tissue. This sequence joins TRBV3-1 and TRBJ1-4; 8 bases fit TRBD1. The clonotype comes from a female donor with breast cancer. Some clones in this sample may be carry-over from other donors' samples. CDR3 bases: TGTGCCAGCAGCCAGACTCTGGCCAGGGGGCGTTTGTTGACTAATGAAAAACTGTTTTTT. The encoded protein is CASSQTLARGRLLTNEKLFF.